This note documents a single T cell receptor (beta chain) sequence. These data originate in a study of blood T cell repertoires in COVID-19. Study-level information: Donors in the United States, Italy and Spain gave samples during acute or convalescent COVID-19. From T cells, B-cell-depleted T cells, or PBMCs came the material, which was cDNA or gDNA.

TCRdb's copy holds only in-frame clones and misses some; the assay was immunoSEQ multiplex PCR. The sample records around 120,000 clones, 78% being singletons. Specimen: peripheral blood. The receptor's source is a man in his sixties or seventies with acute or convalescent COVID-19.

The CDR3 sequence is CASSVGARSGTGDEKLFF. The CDR3 region has the DNA TGTGCCAGCAGCGTAGGTGCACGTTCCGGGACAGGGGATGAAAAACTGTTTTTT. V gene TRBV9 combines with J gene TRBJ1-4, with 10 bases fitting TRBD1. V dropped 0 bases and J dropped 6; count of bases not matched to a gene: 11. This CDR3 is built from 18 residues. Germline loops: CDR1 SGDLS, CDR2 YYNGEE.